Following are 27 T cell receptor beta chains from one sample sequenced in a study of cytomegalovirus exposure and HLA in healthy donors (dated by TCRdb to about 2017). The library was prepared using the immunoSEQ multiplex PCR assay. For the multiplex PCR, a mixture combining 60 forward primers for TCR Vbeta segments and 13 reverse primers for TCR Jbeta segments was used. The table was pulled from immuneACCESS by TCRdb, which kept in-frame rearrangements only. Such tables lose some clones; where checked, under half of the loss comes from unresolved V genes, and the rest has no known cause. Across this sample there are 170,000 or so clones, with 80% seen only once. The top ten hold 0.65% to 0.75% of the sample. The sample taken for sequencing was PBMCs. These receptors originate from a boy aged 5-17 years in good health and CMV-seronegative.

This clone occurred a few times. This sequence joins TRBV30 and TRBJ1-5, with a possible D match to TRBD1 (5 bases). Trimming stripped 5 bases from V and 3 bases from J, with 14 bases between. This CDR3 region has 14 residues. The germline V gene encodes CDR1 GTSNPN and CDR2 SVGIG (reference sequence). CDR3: CAWGGALPNQPQHF. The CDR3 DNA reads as TGTGCCTGGGGTGGGGCCCTACCCAATCAGCCCCAGCATTTT. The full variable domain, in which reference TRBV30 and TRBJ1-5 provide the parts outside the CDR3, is SQTIHQWPATLVQPVGSPLSLECTVEGTSNPNLYWYRQAAGRGLQLLFYSVGIGQISSEVPQNLSASRPQDRQFILSSKKLLLSDSGFYLCAWGGALPNQPQHFGDGTRLSIL.

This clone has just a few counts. The CDR3, as DNA: TGCGCCAGCAGCTGGGTGGGACAGGGGGATGCCACCTTC. It codes for CASSWVGQGDATF. This chain connects TRBV5-1 to TRBJ1-2; TRBD1 agrees at 11 bases. The length of the CDR3 is 13 residues. Per the germline V gene, CDR1 is SGHRS and CDR2 is YFSETQ. Germline trimming cut 3 bases from V and 13 bases from J; bases unmatched to any gene: 8. The variable domain in full, completed from reference TRBV5-1 and TRBJ1-2, reads KAGVTQTPRYLIKTRGQQVTLSCSPISGHRSVSWYQQTPGQGLQFLFEYFSETQRNKGNFPGRFSGRQFSNSRSEMNVSTLELGDSALYLCASSWVGQGDATFGSGTRLTVV.

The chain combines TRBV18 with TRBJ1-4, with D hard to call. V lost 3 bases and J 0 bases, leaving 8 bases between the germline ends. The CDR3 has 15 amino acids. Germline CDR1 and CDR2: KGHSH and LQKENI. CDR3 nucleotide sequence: TGTGCCAGCTCACCGGGCGGGGCAACTAATGAAAAACTGTTTTTT. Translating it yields CASSPGGATNEKLFF.

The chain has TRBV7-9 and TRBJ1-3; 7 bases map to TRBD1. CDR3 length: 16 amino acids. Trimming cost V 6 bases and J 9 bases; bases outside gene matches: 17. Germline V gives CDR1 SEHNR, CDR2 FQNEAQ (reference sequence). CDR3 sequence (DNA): TGTGCCAGCAGAAGAACCGGGACAGACCCAGGAGGCACCATATATTTT. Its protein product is CASRRTGTDPGGTIYF.

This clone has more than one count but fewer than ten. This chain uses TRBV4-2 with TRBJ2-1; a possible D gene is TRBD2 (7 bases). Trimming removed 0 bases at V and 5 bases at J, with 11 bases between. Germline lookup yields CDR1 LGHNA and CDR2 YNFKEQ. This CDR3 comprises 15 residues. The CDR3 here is CASSQDWGGDNEQFF. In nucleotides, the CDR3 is TGTGCCAGCAGCCAAGACTGGGGGGGCGACAATGAGCAGTTCTTC.

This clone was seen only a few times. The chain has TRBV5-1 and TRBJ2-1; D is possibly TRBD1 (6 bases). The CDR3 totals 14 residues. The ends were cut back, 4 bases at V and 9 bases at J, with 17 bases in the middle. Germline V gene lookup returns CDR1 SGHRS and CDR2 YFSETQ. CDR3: CASSRGTGMGEQFF. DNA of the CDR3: TGCGCCAGCAGCAGGGGGACGGGGATGGGTGAGCAGTTCTTC.

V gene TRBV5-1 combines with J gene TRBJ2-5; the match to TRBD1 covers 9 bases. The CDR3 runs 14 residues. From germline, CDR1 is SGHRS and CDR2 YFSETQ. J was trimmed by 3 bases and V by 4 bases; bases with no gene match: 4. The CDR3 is CASSKGQGKETQYF. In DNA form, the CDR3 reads TGCGCCAGCAGCAAAGGACAGGGGAAAGAGACCCAGTACTTC.

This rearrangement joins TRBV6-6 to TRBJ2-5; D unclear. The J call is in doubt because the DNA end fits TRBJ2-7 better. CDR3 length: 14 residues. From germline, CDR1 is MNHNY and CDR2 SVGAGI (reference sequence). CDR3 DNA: TGTGCCAGCAGTCCACCCCTCTCCCCCTACGAGCAGTACTTC. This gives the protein CASSPPLSPYEQYF.

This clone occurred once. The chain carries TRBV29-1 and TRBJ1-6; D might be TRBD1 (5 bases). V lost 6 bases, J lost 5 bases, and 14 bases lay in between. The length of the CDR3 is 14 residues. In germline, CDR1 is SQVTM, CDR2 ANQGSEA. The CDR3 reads CSVREAGNNSPLHF. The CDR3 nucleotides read TGCAGCGTCAGGGAGGCAGGGAATAATTCACCCCTCCACTTT.

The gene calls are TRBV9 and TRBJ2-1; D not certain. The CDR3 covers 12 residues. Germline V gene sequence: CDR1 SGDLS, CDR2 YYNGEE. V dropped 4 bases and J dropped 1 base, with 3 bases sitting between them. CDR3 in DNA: TGTGCCAGCAGCCGTTCCTACAATGAGCAGTTCTTC. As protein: CASSRSYNEQFF.

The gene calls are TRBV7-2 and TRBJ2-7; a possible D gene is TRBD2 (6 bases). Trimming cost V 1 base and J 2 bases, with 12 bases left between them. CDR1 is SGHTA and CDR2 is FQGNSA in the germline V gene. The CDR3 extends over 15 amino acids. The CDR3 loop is CASSLGSGAPYEQYF. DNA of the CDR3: TGTGCCAGCAGCTTAGGTAGCGGAGCCCCCTACGAGCAGTACTTC.

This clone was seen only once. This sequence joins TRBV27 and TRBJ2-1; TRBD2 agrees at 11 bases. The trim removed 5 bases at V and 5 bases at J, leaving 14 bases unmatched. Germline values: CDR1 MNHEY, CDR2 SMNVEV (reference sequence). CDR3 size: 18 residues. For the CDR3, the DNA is TGTGCCAGCAGTCCACATCCTACTAGCGGGAGAACGAACAATGAGCAGTTCTTC. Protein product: CASSPHPTSGRTNNEQFF.

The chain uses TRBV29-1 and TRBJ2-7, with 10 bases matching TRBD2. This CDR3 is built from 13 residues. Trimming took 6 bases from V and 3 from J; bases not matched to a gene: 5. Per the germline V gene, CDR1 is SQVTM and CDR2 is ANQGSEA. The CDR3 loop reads CSVPAGGFYEQYF. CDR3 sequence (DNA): TGCAGCGTGCCAGCGGGAGGGTTCTACGAGCAGTACTTC.

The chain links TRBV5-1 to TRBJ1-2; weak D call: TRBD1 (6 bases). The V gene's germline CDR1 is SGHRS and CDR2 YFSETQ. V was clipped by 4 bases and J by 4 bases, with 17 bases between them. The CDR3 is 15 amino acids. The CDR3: CASSEPGQATYGYTF. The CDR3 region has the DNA TGCGCCAGCAGCGAGCCGGGACAAGCCACCTATGGCTACACCTTC.

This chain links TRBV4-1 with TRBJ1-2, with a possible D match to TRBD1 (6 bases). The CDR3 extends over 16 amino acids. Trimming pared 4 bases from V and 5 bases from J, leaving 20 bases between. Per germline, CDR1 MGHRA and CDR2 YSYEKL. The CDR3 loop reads CASSPPRGTLRYGYTF. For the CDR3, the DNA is TGCGCCAGCAGCCCCCCGAGGGGGACGTTGCGGTATGGCTACACCTTC.

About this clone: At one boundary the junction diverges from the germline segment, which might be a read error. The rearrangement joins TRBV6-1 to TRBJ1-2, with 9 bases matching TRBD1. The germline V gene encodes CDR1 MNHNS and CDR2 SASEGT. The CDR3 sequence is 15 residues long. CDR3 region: CASSEAGTGYYGYTF. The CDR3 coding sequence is TGTGCCAGCAGCGAAGCCGGGACAGGGTACTATGGCTACACCTTC.

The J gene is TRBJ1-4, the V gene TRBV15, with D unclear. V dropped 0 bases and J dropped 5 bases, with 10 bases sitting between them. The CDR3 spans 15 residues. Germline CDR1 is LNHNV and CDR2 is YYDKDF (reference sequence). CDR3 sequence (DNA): TGTGCCACCAGCAGAGACCCCGGTCCCAATGAAAAACTGTTTTTT. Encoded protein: CATSRDPGPNEKLFF.

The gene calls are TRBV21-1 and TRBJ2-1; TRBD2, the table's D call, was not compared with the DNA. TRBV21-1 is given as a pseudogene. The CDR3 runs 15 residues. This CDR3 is CASSKEAGRPSEQFF. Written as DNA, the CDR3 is TGTGCCAGCAGCAAAGAAGCCGGGAGGCCGAGTGAGCAGTTCTTC.

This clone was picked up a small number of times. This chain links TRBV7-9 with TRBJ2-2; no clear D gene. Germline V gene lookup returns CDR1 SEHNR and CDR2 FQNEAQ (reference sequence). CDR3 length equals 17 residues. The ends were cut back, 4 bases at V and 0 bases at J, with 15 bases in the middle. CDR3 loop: CASSSNFGGANTGELFF. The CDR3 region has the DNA TGTGCCAGCAGCTCAAACTTTGGCGGAGCGAACACCGGGGAGCTGTTTTTT.

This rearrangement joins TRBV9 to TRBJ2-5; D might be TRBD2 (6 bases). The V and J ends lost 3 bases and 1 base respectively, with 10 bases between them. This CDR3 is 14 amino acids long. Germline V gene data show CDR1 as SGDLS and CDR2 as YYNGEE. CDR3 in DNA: TGTGCCAGCAGCGCCGGGGGTACCCAAGAGACCCAGTACTTC. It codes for CASSAGGTQETQYF.

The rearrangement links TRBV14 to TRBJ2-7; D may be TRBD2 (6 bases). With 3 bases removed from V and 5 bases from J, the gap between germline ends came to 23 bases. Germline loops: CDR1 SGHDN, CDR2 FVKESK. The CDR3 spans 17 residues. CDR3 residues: CASSHSYRETLTHEQYF. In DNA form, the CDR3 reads TGTGCCAGCAGCCACTCCTACCGGGAGACCCTCACCCACGAGCAGTACTTC.

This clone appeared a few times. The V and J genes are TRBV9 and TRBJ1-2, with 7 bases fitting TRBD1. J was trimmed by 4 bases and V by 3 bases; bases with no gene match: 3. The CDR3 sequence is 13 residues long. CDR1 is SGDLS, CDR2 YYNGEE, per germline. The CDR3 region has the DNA TGTGCCAGCAGCGCCAACAGGGGCTATGGCTACACCTTC. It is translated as CASSANRGYGYTF.

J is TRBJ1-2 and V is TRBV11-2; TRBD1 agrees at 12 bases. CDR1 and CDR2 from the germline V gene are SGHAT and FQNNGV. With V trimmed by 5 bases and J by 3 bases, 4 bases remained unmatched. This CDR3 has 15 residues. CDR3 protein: CASSPGQGAYYGYTF. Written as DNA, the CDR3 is TGTGCCAGCAGCCCGGGACAGGGGGCGTACTATGGCTACACCTTC.

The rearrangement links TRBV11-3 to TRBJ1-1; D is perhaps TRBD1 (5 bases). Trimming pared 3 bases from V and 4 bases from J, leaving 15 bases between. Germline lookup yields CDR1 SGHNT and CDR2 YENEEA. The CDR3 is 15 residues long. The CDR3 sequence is CASSLRDHYGTEAFF. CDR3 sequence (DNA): TGTGCCAGCAGCTTGCGGGACCATTATGGCACTGAAGCTTTCTTT.

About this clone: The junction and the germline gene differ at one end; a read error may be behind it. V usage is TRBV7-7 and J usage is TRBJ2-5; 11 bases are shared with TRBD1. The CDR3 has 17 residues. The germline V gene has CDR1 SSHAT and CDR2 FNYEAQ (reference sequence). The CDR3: CASSDLPGQGEQETQYF. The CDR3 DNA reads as TGTGCTAGCAGCGATTTGCCGGGACAGGGGGAACAAGAGACCCAGTACTTC.

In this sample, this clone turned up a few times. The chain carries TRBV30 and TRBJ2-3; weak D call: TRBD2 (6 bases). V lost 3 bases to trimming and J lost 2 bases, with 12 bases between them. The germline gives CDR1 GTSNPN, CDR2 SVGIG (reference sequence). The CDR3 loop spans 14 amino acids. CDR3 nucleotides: TGTGCCTGGAGACCCGGGACTTTCACAGATACGCAGTATTTT. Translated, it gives CAWRPGTFTDTQYF.

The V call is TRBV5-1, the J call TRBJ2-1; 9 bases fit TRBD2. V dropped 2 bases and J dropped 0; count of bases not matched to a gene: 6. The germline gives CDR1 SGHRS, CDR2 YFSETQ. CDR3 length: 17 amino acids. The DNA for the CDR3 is TGCGCCAGCAGCTTCAATAGCGGGGGCAGCTCCTACAATGAGCAGTTCTTC. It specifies CASSFNSGGSSYNEQFF.